In this sample, the clone carrying this T cell receptor (beta chain) turned up a few times. These data originate in a study of glioma-infiltrating T cells. Using RNA template, CDR3s of TCR alpha and beta were amplified with iRepertoire arm-PCR. A single record per CDR3 protein comes from TCRdb applying MiXCR to the multiplex PCR reads. The sample holds more than 95,000 distinct CDR3 sequences, approximately 23% seen once. The sequenced material came from glioma tissue, nonneoplastic brain tissue, or PBMCs (not recorded which). The sequence derives from a human donor with low-grade glioma or glioblastoma, undergoing nonglioma brain surgery, or in good health (not recorded which).

The CDR3 reads CASSLSRDRLQYF. Here the CDR3 DNA reads TGTGCCAGCAGCCTTTCACGGGACAGATTGCAGTACTTC. The chain couples TRBV7-2 to TRBJ2-7; 7 bases map to TRBD1. CDR3 length: 13 amino acids. Germline-derived CDR1 and CDR2 are SGHTA and FQGNSA. The junction had 10 bases not matched to a gene; V was cut back by 5 bases and J by 9 bases.